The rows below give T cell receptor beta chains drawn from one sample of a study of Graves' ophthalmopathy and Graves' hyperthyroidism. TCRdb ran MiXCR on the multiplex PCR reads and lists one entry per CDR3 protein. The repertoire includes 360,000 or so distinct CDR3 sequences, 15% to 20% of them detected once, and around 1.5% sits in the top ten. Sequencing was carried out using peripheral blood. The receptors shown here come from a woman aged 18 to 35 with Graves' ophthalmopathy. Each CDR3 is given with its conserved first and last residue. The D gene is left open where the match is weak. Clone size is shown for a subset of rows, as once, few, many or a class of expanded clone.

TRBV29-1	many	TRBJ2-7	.	CSVLIGQHYEQYF	TGCAGCGTTCTTATAGGACAGCACTACGAGCAGTACTTC
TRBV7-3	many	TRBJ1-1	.	CASSLGPKNTEAFF	TGTGCCAGCAGCTTAGGGCCGAAGAACACTGAAGCTTTCTTT
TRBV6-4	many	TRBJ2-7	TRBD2	CASTLEVGGTSGSSYEQYF	TGTGCCAGCACCCTAGAGGTGGGGGGGACTAGCGGAAGCTCCTACGAGCAGTACTTC
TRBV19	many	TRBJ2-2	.	CASSPLRGPSRNTGELFF	TGTGCCAGTAGCCCCCTACGGGGTCCGAGTCGTAACACCGGGGAGCTGTTTTTT
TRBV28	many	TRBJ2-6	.	CASSAGANVLTF	TGTGCCTCCTCGGCTGGGGCCAACGTCCTGACTTTC
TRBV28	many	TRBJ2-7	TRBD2	CASTLAGGPVYEQYF	TGTGCCAGCACTTTAGCGGGGGGGCCTGTCTACGAGCAGTACTTC
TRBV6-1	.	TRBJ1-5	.	CASSERGARQPQHF	TGTGCCAGCAGTGAAAGGGGGGCGCGACAGCCCCAGCATTTT
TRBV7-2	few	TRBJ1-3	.	CASSLLGGQEDTIYF	TGTGCCAGCAGCTTGTTAGGGGGGCAGGAGGACACCATATATTTT
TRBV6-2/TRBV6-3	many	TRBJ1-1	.	CASSLTGVGAEAFF	TGTGCCAGCAGTTTAACAGGAGTTGGCGCTGAAGCTTTCTTT
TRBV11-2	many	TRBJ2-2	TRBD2	CASSLGLAGGRTGELFF	TGTGCCAGCAGCTTGGGACTAGCGGGAGGTCGGACCGGGGAGCTGTTTTTT
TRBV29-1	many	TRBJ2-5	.	CSVETTNKETQHF	TGCAGCGTGGAGACGACGAACAAAGAGACCCAGCACTTC
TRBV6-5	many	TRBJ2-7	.	CGSSYGGRSYEQYF	TGTGGCAGCAGTTACGGGGGGCGCTCCTACGAGCAGTACTTC
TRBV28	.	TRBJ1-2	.	CASSLYRSLGYTF	TGTGCCAGCAGTTTATACAGGAGTTTGGGCTACACCTTC
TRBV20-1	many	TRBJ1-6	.	CSALFVGTLHF	TGCAGTGCTCTCTTTGTTGGGACCCTCCACTTT
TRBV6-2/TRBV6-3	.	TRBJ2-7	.	CASRVGSSYEQYF	TGTGCCAGCAGAGTGGGGAGCTCCTACGAGCAGTACTTC
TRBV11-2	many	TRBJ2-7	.	CASSSLQGGPYEQYF	TGTGCCAGCAGCTCGCTACAGGGTGGACCCTACGAGCAGTACTTC
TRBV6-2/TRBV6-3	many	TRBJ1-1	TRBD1	CASTGQGWTEAFF	TGTGCCAGCACCGGACAGGGATGGACTGAAGCTTTCTTT
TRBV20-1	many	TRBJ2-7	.	CSALPRVHEQYF	TGCAGTGCTCTTCCCAGGGTACACGAGCAGTACTTC
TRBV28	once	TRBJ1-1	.	CASRLLKTEAFF	TGTGCCAGCAGATTACTAAAAACTGAAGCTTTCTTT
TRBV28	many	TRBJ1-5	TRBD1	CASSPLRPTGQVSNQPQHF	TGTGCCAGCAGTCCCTTAAGGCCAACTGGACAGGTTTCCAATCAGCCCCAGCATTTT
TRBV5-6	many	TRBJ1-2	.	CASSLYNGYTF	TGTGCCAGCAGCTTGTATAATGGCTACACCTTC
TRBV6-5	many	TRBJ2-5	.	CASSYREGETQYF	TGTGCCAGCAGTTACAGGGAAGGAGAGACCCAGTACTTC
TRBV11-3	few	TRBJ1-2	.	CASSLDRSMLDGYTF	TGTGCCAGCAGCTTAGATCGGTCAATGCTCGATGGCTACACCTTC
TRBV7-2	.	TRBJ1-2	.	CASSVYSGYTF	TGTGCCAGCAGCGTATATTCTGGCTACACCTTC
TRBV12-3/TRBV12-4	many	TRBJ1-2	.	CASSPSENYGYTF	TGTGCCAGCTCCCCCTCAGAGAACTATGGCTACACCTTC
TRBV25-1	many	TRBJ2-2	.	CASSGGGRPLLNGELFF	TGTGCCAGCAGTGGGGGGGGCAGGCCCCTTTTGAACGGGGAGCTGTTTTTT
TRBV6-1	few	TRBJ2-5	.	CASSATGLVETQYF	TGTGCCAGCAGTGCTACGGGACTCGTAGAGACCCAGTACTTC